This TCR beta chain is drawn from a study of monozygotic twins with inflammatory bowel disease. Study-wide findings and caveats: Healthy co-twins had higher TCRbeta inverse Simpson diversity than their IBD twins. Lower sharing of clonotypes with other individuals was seen in IBD patients than in healthy twins. This was most marked in patients showing signs of disease activity.

Eight distinct reactions (per sample) were used to make the cDNA. Reprocessing the 5' RACE reads, TCRdb reports a single entry for every CDR3 protein and omits DNA. The sample totals around 450,000 distinct CDR3 sequences. The length of the CDR3 is 15 residues. For this clonotype: The antigen is undetermined.

The origin of this receptor is a human donor with ulcerative colitis or Crohn's disease, or a healthy co-twin of an affected twin (not recorded which). This chain joins TRBV12-3 or TRBV12-4 and TRBJ2-2; the TRBD1 assignment by TCRdb is unverifiable without DNA. Sequenced input: blood. The CDR3 is CASSLVQGVTGELFF.